This paragraph covers one T cell receptor (beta chain) sequence. These data are taken from a study of blood T cell repertoires in COVID-19. Study-wide context: Samples representing acute and convalescent COVID-19 were sourced from the United States, Italy and Spain. Nucleic acid was either cDNA or gDNA, and it came from T cells, B-cell-depleted T cells, or PBMCs.

CDR1 and CDR2 (germline): WNHNN, SYGVQD (reference sequence). After removal of 6 bases from V and 4 bases from J, the junction contained 7 bases not matched to a gene. CDR3 length equals 15 residues. In the source study's methods: Amplified reference gene primers provided the basis for estimating nucleated cell counts. Only in-frame clones appear in the TCRdb table, and some are missing; sequencing was by immunoSEQ multiplex PCR. The DNA was the basis for D and trimming; V, J and clone size are from that table. The sample has about 220,000 clones, 86% seen once. The sample was PBMCs or T cells enriched from blood (not recorded which). This clonotype originated in a middle-aged woman with acute COVID-19. The chain recombines TRBV10-1 with TRBJ2-1; 9 nucleotides match TRBD1. The CDR3 reads CASSGAGTGYNEQFF. The CDR3 nucleotides read TGCGCCAGCAGCGGAGCCGGGACAGGGTACAATGAGCAGTTCTTC.